This TCR beta chain stems from a study of shared clonotypes between healthy human individuals. The overall study: Aged 18 to 49, the donors were a couple of women and a few men.

CD8 cells classed as naive were CD45RO-negative and positively selected for CCR7, excluding terminally differentiated effector memory CD45RA+ cells. This clone was found a few times. Its matching antigen is unknown. Study-wide results and caveats: Sequencing depth was expected to affect clonotype sharing among donors. Naive subsets generally had larger estimated richness than memory subsets.

In the authors' methods: Filtering differed, since immunoSEQ gave only junction sequences and no quality scores. The method was immunoSEQ multiplex PCR; TCRdb's version includes in-frame clones alone and lacks a portion of them. From that table come the V and J calls and clone size; the DNA was used to work out D and trimming. This table holds hundreds of thousands of clones, roughly 96% found once. The CDR3 has 15 amino acids. The V segment lost 0 bases and the J segment 8 bases; nucleotides outside the gene matches: 7. Germline loops: CDR1 LNHNV, CDR2 YYDKDF (reference sequence). The chain links TRBV15 to TRBJ1-5; 7 nucleotides line up with TRBD1. Source material: naive CD8+ T cells sorted from blood. The clonotype originates from a woman aged 30 to 39 in good health. The CDR3 spells CATSRDGQAKEPQHF. Written as DNA, the CDR3 is TGTGCCACCAGCAGAGACGGACAGGCCAAGGAGCCCCAGCATTTT.